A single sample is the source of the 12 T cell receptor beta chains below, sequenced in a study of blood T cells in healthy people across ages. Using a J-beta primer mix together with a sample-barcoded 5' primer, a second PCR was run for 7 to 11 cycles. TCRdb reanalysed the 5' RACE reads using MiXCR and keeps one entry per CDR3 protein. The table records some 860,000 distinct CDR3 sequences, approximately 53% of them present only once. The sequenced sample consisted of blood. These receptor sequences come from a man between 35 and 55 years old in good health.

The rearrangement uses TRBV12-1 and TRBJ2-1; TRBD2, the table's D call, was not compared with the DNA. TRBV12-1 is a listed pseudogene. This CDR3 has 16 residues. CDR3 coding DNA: TGTGCCAGCAGCTCCCTAGCAGCACCGATAAACAATGAGCAGTTCTTC. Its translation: CASSSLAAPINNEQFF.

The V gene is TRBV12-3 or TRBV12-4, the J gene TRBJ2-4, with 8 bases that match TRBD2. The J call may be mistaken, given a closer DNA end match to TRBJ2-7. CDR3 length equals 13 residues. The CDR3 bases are TGTGCCACCGGACTAGCCGCCACCTACGAGCAGTACTTC. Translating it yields CATGLAATYEQYF.

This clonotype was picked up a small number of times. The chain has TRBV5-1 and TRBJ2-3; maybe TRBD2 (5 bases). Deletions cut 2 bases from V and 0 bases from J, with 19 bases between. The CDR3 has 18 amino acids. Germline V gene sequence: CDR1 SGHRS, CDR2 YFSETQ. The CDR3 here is CASSFPVSDGVSTDTQYF. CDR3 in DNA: TGCGCCAGCAGCTTCCCCGTATCCGACGGGGTAAGCACAGATACGCAGTATTTT.

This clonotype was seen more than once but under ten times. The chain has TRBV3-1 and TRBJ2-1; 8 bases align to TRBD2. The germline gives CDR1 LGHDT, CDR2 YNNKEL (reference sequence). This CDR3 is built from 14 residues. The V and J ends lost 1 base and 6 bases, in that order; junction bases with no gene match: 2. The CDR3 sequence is CASSQVGLANEQFF. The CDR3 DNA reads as TGTGCCAGCAGCCAAGTAGGACTAGCCAATGAGCAGTTCTTC.

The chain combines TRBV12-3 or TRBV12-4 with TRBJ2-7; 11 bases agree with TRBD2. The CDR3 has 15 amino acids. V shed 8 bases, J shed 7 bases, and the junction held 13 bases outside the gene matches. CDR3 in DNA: TGTGCCAGCGGCCTACTAGCGGGAGATGGCAATGAGCAGTACTTC. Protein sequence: CASGLLAGDGNEQYF.

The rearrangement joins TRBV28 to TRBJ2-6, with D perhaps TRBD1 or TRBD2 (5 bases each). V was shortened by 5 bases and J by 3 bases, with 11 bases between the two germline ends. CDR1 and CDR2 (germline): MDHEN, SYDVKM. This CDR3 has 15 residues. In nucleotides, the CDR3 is TGTGCCAGCAGTCAGGGAGACTTTGGGGCCAACGTCCTGACTTTC. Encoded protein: CASSQGDFGANVLTF. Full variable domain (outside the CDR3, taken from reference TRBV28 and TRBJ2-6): DVKVTQSSRYLVKRTGEKVFLECVQDMDHENMFWYRQDPGLGLRLIYFSYDVKMKEKGDIPEGYSVSREKKERFSLILESASTNQTSMYLCASSQGDFGANVLTFGAGSRLTVL.

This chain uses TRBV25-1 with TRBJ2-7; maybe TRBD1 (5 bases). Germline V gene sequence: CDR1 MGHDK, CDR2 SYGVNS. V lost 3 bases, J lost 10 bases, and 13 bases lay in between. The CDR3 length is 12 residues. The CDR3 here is CASSEPGRVQYF. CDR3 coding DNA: TGTGCCAGCAGTGAGCCAGGGCGTGTTCAGTACTTC.

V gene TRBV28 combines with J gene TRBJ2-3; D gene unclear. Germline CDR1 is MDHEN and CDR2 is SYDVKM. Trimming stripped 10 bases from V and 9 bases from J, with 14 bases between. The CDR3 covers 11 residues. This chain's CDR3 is CATSTERTQYF. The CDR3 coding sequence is TGTGCCACCTCTACAGAGAGAACGCAGTATTTT.

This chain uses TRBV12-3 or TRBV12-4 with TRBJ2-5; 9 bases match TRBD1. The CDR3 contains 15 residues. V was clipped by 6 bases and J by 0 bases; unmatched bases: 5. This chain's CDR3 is CASRTGTGYQETQYF. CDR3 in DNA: TGTGCCAGCAGGACCGGGACAGGGTACCAAGAGACCCAGTACTTC.

CDR3 sequence: CASSLIQGGVTDTQYF. For the CDR3, the DNA is TGTGCCAGCAGTTTAATCCAGGGCGGGGTCACAGATACGCAGTATTTT. The V call is TRBV27, the J call TRBJ2-3, with a possible D match to TRBD2 (6 bases). The germline gives CDR1 MNHEY, CDR2 SMNVEV (reference sequence). The CDR3 sequence is 16 residues long. Deletions cut 2 bases from V and 2 bases from J, with 14 bases between.

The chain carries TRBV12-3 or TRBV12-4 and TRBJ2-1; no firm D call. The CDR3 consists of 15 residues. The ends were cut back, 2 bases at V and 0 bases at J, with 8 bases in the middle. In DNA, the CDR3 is TGTGCCAGCAGTTTAAAAAGTCTCTCCTACAATGAGCAGTTCTTC. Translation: CASSLKSLSYNEQFF.

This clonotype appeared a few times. Here the CDR3 DNA reads TGTGCCAGCACCTCCGAAGCATGGCCTTTCGAGCAGTACTTC. This encodes CASTSEAWPFEQYF. The rearrangement uses TRBV7-8 and TRBJ2-7; D call uncertain. V dropped 7 bases and J dropped 6 bases, with 19 bases sitting between them. The germline CDR1 and CDR2 sequences are SGHVS and FQNEAQ. CDR3 size: 14 residues.